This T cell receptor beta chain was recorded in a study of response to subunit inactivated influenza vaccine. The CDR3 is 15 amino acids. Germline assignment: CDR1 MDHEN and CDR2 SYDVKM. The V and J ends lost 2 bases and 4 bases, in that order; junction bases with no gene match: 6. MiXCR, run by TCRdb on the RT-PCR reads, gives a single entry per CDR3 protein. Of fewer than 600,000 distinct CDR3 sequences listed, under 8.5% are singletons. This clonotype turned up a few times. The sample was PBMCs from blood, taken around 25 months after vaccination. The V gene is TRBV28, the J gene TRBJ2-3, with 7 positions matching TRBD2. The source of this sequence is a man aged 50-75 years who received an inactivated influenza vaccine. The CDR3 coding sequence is TGTGCCAGCAGTTTACTAACTAGCGAATCAGATACGCAGTATTTT. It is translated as CASSLLTSESDTQYF.